This T cell receptor beta chain was profiled in a study of graft-versus-host responses after intestinal transplantation. The wider study: Recipients across the board were started on anti-thymocyte globulin induction, then kept on tacrolimus and steroids for approximately three years. Notes on the study in general: GvH clones were found in recipient marrow; some appeared first in ileum or blood.

The repertoire was sequenced with immunoSEQ multiplex PCR; TCRdb's copy has only in-frame clones and lacks some. This repertoire shows roughly 120,000 clones, approximately 96% found once; its top ten account for 3% to 3.5%. Concerning this clone: Its antigen is undetermined.

Germline CDR1 is SGHDT and CDR2 is YYEEEE. The CDR3 spans 14 residues. With 0 bases removed from V and 0 bases from J, the gap between germline ends came to 6 bases. The chain couples TRBV5-6 to TRBJ1-1; D unresolved. The material was unstimulated CD8+ T cells sorted from spleen or lymph node cells, obtained before intestinal transplant. This receptor was obtained from a human donor who received an intestinal transplant. The CDR3 is CASSLVQLNTEAFF. The CDR3, as DNA: TGTGCCAGCAGCTTGGTACAGCTGAACACTGAAGCTTTCTTT.